This TCR beta chain came from a study of vaccination effects on CD4 cells after COVID-19. Study results and limitations: Late after vaccination, infection- and vaccine-induced clones showed marked clonal contraction. Sampling in the study covered few convalescent patients and included no early post-infection timepoints.

As for this clone: The antigen is unknown.

It was after more than 8 days of culture that CD4+ T cells were isolated. Generated by immunoSEQ multiplex PCR, the TCRdb table keeps only in-frame clones and is missing some. The table shows fewer than 75,000 clones, with more than 70% occurring only once. In germline, CDR1 is MNHEY, CDR2 SVGEGT. This CDR3 has 14 amino acids. The ends were cut back, 6 bases at V and 1 base at J, with 10 bases in the middle. The starting material was CD4+ T cells from PBMCs cultured without peptide, obtained before COVID-19 vaccination. This receptor was identified in a human donor who received a COVID-19 vaccine. The chain joins TRBV6-2 or TRBV6-3 to TRBJ1-5; D uncertain. CDR3 sequence reads: CASSRSGSNQPQHF. As DNA, the CDR3 is TGTGCCAGCAGCCGCAGTGGCAGCAATCAGCCCCAGCATTTT.